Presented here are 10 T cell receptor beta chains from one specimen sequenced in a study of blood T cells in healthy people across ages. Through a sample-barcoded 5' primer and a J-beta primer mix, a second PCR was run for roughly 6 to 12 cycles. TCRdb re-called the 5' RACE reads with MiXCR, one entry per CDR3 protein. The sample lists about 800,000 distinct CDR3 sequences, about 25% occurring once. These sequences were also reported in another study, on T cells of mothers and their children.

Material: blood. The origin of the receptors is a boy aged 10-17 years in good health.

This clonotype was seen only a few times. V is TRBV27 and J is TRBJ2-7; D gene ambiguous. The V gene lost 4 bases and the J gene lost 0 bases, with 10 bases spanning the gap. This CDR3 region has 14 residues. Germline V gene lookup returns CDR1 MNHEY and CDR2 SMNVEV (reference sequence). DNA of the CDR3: TGTGCCAGCAGTTCCGACACGTACTCCTACGAGCAGTACTTC. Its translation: CASSSDTYSYEQYF.

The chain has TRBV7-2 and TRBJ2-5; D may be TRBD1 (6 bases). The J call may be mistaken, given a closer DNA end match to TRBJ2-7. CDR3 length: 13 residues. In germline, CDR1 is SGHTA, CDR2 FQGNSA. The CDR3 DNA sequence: TGTGCCACCGCAGGGGATCATTTCTACGAGCAGTACTTC. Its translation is CATAGDHFYEQYF.

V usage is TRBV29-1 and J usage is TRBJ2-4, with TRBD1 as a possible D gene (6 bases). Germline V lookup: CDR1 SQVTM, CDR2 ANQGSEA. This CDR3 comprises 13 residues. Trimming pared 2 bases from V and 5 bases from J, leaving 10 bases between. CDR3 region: CSVERTEENIQYF. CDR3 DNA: TGCAGCGTTGAAAGGACAGAAGAAAACATTCAGTACTTC.

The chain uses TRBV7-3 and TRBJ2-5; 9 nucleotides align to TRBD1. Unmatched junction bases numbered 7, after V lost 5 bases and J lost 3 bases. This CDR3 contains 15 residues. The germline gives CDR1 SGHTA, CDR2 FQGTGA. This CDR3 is CASSGMGQGEETQYF. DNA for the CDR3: TGTGCCAGCAGCGGAATGGGACAGGGTGAAGAGACCCAGTACTTC. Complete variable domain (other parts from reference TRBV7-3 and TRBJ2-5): GAGVSQTPSNKVTEKGKYVELRCDPISGHTALYWYRQSLGQGPEFLIYFQGTGAADDSGLPNDRFFAVRPEGSVSTLKIQRTERGDSAVYLCASSGMGQGEETQYFGPGTRLLVL.

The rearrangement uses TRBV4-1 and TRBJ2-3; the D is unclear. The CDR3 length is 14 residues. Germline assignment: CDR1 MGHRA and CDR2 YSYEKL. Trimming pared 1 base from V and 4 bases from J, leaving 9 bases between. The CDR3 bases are TGCGCCAGCAGCCAAGCCTATGGTGCAGATACGCAGTATTTT. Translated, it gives CASSQAYGADTQYF.

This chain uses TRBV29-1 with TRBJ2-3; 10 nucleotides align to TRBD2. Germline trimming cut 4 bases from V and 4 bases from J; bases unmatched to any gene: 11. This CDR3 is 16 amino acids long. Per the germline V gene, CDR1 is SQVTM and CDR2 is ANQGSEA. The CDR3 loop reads CSVARTLAGTSDTQYF. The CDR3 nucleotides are TGCAGCGTTGCCCGTACACTAGCGGGGACCTCAGATACGCAGTATTTT.

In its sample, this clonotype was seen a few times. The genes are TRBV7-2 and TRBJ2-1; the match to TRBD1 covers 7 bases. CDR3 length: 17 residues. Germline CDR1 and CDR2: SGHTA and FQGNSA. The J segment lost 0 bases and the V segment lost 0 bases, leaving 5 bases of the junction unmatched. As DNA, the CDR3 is TGTGCCAGCAGCTTAGCTCTGGACAGGCTCTCCTACAATGAGCAGTTCTTC. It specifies CASSLALDRLSYNEQFF.

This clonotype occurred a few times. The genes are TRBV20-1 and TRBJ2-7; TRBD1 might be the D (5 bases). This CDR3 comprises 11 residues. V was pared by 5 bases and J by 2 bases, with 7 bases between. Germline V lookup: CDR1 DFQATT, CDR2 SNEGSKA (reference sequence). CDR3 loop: CSASQAYEQYF. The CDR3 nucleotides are TGCAGTGCTTCACAGGCCTACGAGCAGTACTTC.

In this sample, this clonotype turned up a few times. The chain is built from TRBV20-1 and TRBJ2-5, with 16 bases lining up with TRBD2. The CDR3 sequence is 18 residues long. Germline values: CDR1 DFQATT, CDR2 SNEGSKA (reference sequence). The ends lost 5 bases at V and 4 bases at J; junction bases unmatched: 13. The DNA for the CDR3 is TGCAGTGCTCGAGGGGGAGGGACTAGCGGGGGGGCTTCAGAGACCCAGTACTTC. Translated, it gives CSARGGGTSGGASETQYF.

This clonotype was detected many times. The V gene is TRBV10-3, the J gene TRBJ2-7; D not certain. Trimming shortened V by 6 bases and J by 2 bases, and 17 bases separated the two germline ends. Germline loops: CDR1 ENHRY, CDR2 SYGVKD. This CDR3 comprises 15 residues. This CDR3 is CAISGLVAGTYEQYF. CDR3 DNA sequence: TGTGCCATCAGCGGGTTAGTTGCCGGTACCTACGAGCAGTACTTC.